A single sample gave rise to the 22 T cell receptor beta chains below, sequenced in a study of shared clonotypes between healthy human individuals (dated by TCRdb to about 2020). Library creation used the immunoSEQ multiplex PCR assay. The table was pulled from immuneACCESS by TCRdb, which kept in-frame rearrangements only. Such tables lose some clones; where checked, under half of the loss comes from unresolved V genes, and the rest has no known cause. Here the sample has about 1 million clones; approximately 70% occur a single time. Roughly 1.5% of the sample goes to the ten largest clones. Sequencing was done on a sample of memory CD4+ T cells sorted from blood. Read against the paper, the sample's cell subset or site label means: CD45RA-negative fraction. All receptors come from a man aged 18-30 years in good health.

The J gene is TRBJ2-3, the V gene TRBV30; perhaps TRBD2 as D (5 bases). The CDR3 is 17 residues long. Trimming took 0 bases from V and 1 from J, leaving 17 bases between them. Germline CDR1 is GTSNPN and CDR2 is SVGIG (reference sequence). As DNA, the CDR3 is TGTGCCTGGAGTGTACTAGTTTTAAGGGCTGGCACAGATACGCAGTATTTT. Translation gives CAWSVLVLRAGTDTQYF.

V gene TRBV6-1 combines with J gene TRBJ1-2; D is ambiguous. The CDR3 spans 13 residues. CDR1 and CDR2 (germline): MNHNS, SASEGT. Trimming cost V 1 base and J 3 bases, with 6 bases left between them. In DNA, the CDR3 is TGTGCCAGCAGTGAAGACGGGGACTATGGCTACACCTTC. This gives the protein CASSEDGDYGYTF.

V gene TRBV11-2 combines with J gene TRBJ2-1; D ambiguous. Germline V gene sequence: CDR1 SGHAT, CDR2 FQNNGV. The CDR3 has 17 amino acids. V gave up 2 bases and J gave up 0 bases, with 14 bases separating them. The CDR3 protein is CASSLMGTGHSYNEQFF. CDR3 nucleotides: TGTGCCAGCAGCTTAATGGGAACGGGCCACTCCTACAATGAGCAGTTCTTC.

The chain has TRBV5-1 and TRBJ2-3, with TRBD1 matching over 7 bases. This CDR3 contains 15 residues. Trimming removed 3 bases from V and 4 bases from J; junction bases left unmatched: 8. Germline assignment: CDR1 SGHRS and CDR2 YFSETQ. The CDR3 DNA reads TGCGCCAGCAGCTCCGACAGGGTGGCTTCAGATACGCAGTATTTT. Residues: CASSSDRVASDTQYF.

The chain uses TRBV5-6 and TRBJ1-4; D is unclear. Trimming cost V 2 bases and J 5 bases, with 10 bases left between them. Germline CDR1 is SGHDT and CDR2 is YYEEEE. The CDR3 contains 14 residues. Here the CDR3 reads CASSFEQQNEKLFF. The CDR3 DNA reads as TGTGCCAGCAGCTTTGAACAGCAAAATGAAAAACTGTTTTTT.

V is TRBV30 and J is TRBJ2-1; the D gene is possibly TRBD2 (6 bases). Germline V lookup: CDR1 GTSNPN, CDR2 SVGIG (reference sequence). Trimming took 5 bases from V and 3 from J, leaving 8 bases between them. The CDR3 length is 12 residues. The CDR3 spells CAWAGSYNEQFF. In DNA form, the CDR3 reads TGTGCCTGGGCGGGGAGCTACAATGAGCAGTTCTTC.

This clone was picked up a small number of times. The rearrangement links TRBV2 to TRBJ1-1; TRBD1 matches at 11 bases. The junction had 4 bases not matched to a gene; V was cut back by 7 bases and J by 9 bases. The CDR3 is 12 residues long. Germline loops: CDR1 SNHLY, CDR2 FYNNEI. Here the CDR3 reads CASIEDRGQAFF. The CDR3, as DNA: TGTGCCAGCATAGAGGACAGGGGGCAAGCTTTCTTT.

V usage is TRBV10-3 and J usage is TRBJ1-3; no clear D gene. This CDR3 region has 11 residues. V was trimmed by 6 bases and J by 8 bases, leaving 8 bases between them. Germline CDR1 and CDR2: ENHRY and SYGVKD. The CDR3 nucleotides are TGTGCCATCAGAGGAGGAGACACCATATATTTT. This translates into CAIRGGDTIYF.

The chain couples TRBV6-1 to TRBJ1-4; D is undetermined. Germline V CDR1 and CDR2: MNHNS, SASEGT. V was pared by 5 bases and J by 8 bases, with 15 bases between. The CDR3 runs 14 residues. The CDR3 DNA reads TGTGCCAGCAGTCTTCTGGTGGGTAACGAAAAACTGTTTTTT. Protein product: CASSLLVGNEKLFF.

This chain joins TRBV29-1 and TRBJ2-5; D is perhaps TRBD1 or TRBD2 (6 bases each). The length of the CDR3 is 15 residues. V was pared by 4 bases and J by 1 base, with 16 bases between. Per the germline V gene, CDR1 is SQVTM and CDR2 is ANQGSEA. In nucleotides, the CDR3 is TGCAGCGTTGGGGGTAGAGGGGGACTCCAAGAGACCCAGTACTTC. Its translation is CSVGGRGGLQETQYF.

The V gene is TRBV10-3, the J gene TRBJ2-7, with unresolved D. V shed 6 bases and J shed 2 bases, with 5 bases lying between them. Germline values: CDR1 ENHRY, CDR2 SYGVKD. The CDR3 consists of 11 residues. This CDR3 reads CAISGTYEQYF. The DNA of the CDR3 is TGTGCCATCAGCGGCACCTACGAGCAGTACTTC.

The V and J genes are TRBV5-4 and TRBJ2-2; D is unresolved. Germline CDR1 SGHNT, CDR2 YYREEE (reference sequence). The V and J ends lost 2 bases and 3 bases respectively, with 8 bases between them. CDR3 size: 14 residues. This CDR3 is CASSFSPDTGELFF. CDR3 nucleotide sequence: TGTGCCAGCAGCTTTTCCCCGGACACCGGGGAGCTGTTTTTT.

The chain combines TRBV28 with TRBJ2-2; 8 bases are shared with TRBD2. The CDR3 is 13 amino acids. Germline trimming cut 6 bases from V and 6 bases from J; bases unmatched to any gene: 3. The germline gives CDR1 MDHEN, CDR2 SYDVKM. CDR3 loop: CASSRGGSGELFF. CDR3 coding DNA: TGTGCCAGCAGCCGGGGGGGCTCCGGGGAGCTGTTTTTT.

The chain uses TRBV15 and TRBJ2-3; 9 positions match TRBD1. Per the germline V gene, CDR1 is LNHNV and CDR2 is YYDKDF (reference sequence). The CDR3 is 15 residues long. J lost 2 bases, V lost 5 bases, and 5 bases had no gene match. Here the CDR3 reads CATSFRDRATDTQYF. The CDR3 coding sequence is TGTGCCACCAGCTTCCGGGACAGGGCCACAGATACGCAGTATTTT. The full variable domain, rest sourced from reference TRBV15 and TRBJ2-3, is DAMVIQNPRYQVTQFGKPVTLSCSQTLNHNVMYWYQQKSSQAPKLLFHYYDKDFNNEADTPDNFQSRRPNTSFCFLDIRSPGLGDTAMYLCATSFRDRATDTQYFGPGTRLTVL.

This chain links TRBV5-1 with TRBJ2-1; D is perhaps TRBD2 (6 bases). This CDR3 comprises 14 residues. Trimming took off 3 bases at V and 2 bases at J, with 9 bases between the two ends. Germline V gene lookup returns CDR1 SGHRS and CDR2 YFSETQ. CDR3 region: CASSYGGTYNEQFF. DNA of the CDR3: TGCGCCAGCAGCTACGGGGGAACCTACAATGAGCAGTTCTTC.

This clone showed up just once. This chain's CDR3 is CASSWTSGGVTQETQYF. The CDR3 coding sequence is TGTGCCAGCAGCTGGACTAGCGGGGGGGTAACACAAGAGACCCAGTACTTC. The chain links TRBV5-6 to TRBJ2-5, with 15 bases aligning to TRBD2. The CDR3 is 17 residues long. After removal of 3 bases from V and 2 bases from J, the junction contained 5 bases not matched to a gene. Germline CDR1 and CDR2: SGHDT and YYEEEE.

The chain employs TRBV30 and TRBJ2-7; D is possibly TRBD2 (5 bases). The CDR3 is 15 residues long. From germline, CDR1 is GTSNPN and CDR2 SVGIG (reference sequence). V shed 0 bases and J shed 3 bases, with 15 bases lying between them. This chain's CDR3 is CAWSVPDLQYYEQYF. In DNA, the CDR3 is TGTGCCTGGAGTGTACCGGACTTGCAATACTACGAGCAGTACTTC.

This clone was counted ten times or more. Here the CDR3 DNA reads TGTGCCAGTAGTCCCAGGGGGACAGTCATGAACACTGAAGCTTTCTTT. This codes for CASSPRGTVMNTEAFF. The rearrangement uses TRBV19 and TRBJ1-1; TRBD1 aligns across 7 bases. CDR3 length equals 16 residues. V was pared by 5 bases and J by 0 bases, with 9 bases of the junction left unmatched. The germline V gene encodes CDR1 LNHDA and CDR2 SQIVND (reference sequence).

In DNA, the CDR3 is TGTGCCAGCAGCTTAGCAGGGGGGAGCTACACCTTC. Amino acid sequence: CASSLAGGSYTF. The gene calls are TRBV11-2 and TRBJ1-2; 7 positions match TRBD1. CDR1 and CDR2 (germline): SGHAT, FQNNGV. V lost 1 base and J lost 9; bases outside the gene matches: 2. This CDR3 is built from 12 residues.

The chain joins TRBV5-4 to TRBJ2-1; 15 nucleotides agree with TRBD2. V was clipped by 4 bases and J by 7 bases; unmatched bases: 6. This CDR3 is built from 16 residues. The V gene's germline CDR1 is SGHNT and CDR2 YYREEE (reference sequence). The CDR3 here is CASSTGTSGGWNEQFF. CDR3 DNA sequence: TGTGCCAGCAGCACCGGGACTAGCGGGGGGTGGAATGAGCAGTTCTTC.

This chain uses TRBV4-1 with TRBJ1-4, with D perhaps matching TRBD1 (6 bases). CDR3 size: 16 residues. V lost 1 base and J 6 bases, leaving 15 bases between the germline ends. Germline V gene lookup returns CDR1 MGHRA and CDR2 YSYEKL. The CDR3, as DNA: TGCGCCAGCAGCCAAGGATATGGACAGACTTATGAAAAACTGTTTTTT. Protein sequence: CASSQGYGQTYEKLFF.

The table lists this clone with a few counts. Its ends do not fully match the called genes, so a read error is possible. V and J are TRBV10-2 and TRBJ1-3; the match to TRBD1 covers 7 bases. The CDR3 runs to 10 residues. Germline CDR1 is WSHSY and CDR2 is SAAADI. The CDR3 nucleotides are TGCGCCAGCGGCCGGGACAGCGCGTCCTTT. Protein product: CASGRDSASF.